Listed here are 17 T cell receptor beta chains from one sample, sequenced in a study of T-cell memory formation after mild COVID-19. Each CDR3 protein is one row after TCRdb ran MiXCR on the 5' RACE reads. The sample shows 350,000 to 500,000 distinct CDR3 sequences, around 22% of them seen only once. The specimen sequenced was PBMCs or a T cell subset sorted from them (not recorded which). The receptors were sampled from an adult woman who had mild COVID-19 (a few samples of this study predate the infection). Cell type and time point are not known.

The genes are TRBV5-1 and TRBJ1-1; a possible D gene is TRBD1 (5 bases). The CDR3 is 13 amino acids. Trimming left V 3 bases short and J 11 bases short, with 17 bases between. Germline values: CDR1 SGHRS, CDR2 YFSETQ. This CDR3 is CASSSTQTARAFF. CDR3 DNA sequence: TGCGCCAGCAGCTCGACCCAGACAGCGCGGGCTTTCTTT.

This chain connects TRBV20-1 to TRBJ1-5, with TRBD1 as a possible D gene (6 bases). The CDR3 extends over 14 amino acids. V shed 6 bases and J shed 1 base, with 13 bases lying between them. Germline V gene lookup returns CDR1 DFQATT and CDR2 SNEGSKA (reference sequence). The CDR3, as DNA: TGCAGTGCGAGGGCAGGGGAGAGCAATCAGCCCCAGCATTTT. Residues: CSARAGESNQPQHF.

This CDR3 is CASSVSAGGAGDEQFF. Written as DNA, the CDR3 is TGTGCCAGCAGCGTAAGCGCAGGGGGCGCGGGGGATGAGCAGTTCTTC. This chain connects TRBV9 to TRBJ2-1; maybe TRBD1 (8 bases). CDR3 length: 16 residues. V shed 1 base and J shed 8 bases, with 19 bases lying between them. Germline lookup yields CDR1 SGDLS and CDR2 YYNGEE.

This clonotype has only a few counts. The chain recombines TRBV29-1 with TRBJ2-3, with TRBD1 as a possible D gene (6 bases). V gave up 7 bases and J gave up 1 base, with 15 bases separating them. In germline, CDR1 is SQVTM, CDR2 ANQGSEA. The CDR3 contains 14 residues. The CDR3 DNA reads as TGCAGCGGGGGGCGCACCACTGGCACAGATACGCAGTATTTT. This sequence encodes CSGGRTTGTDTQYF.

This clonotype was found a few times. CDR3 loop: CASSRDRVSGNQPQHF. The DNA of the CDR3 is TGTGCCAGCAGCCGGGACAGGGTCAGTGGCAATCAGCCCCAGCATTTT. V and J are TRBV12-3 or TRBV12-4 and TRBJ1-5; 9 bases are shared with TRBD1. Trimming cost V 6 bases and J 2 bases; bases outside gene matches: 8. This CDR3 has 16 residues.

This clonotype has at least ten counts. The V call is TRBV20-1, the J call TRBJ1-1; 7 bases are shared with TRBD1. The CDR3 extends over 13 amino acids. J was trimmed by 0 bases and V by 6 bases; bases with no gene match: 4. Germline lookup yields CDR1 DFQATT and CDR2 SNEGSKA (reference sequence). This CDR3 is CSASGQLNTEAFF. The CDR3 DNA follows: TGCAGTGCCTCGGGACAGTTGAACACTGAAGCTTTCTTT.

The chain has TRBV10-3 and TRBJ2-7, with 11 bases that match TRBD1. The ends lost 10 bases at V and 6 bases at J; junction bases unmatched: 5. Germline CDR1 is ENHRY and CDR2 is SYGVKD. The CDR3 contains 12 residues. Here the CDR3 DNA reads TGTGCCACCGGACAGGGGGCGACCGAGCAGTACTTC. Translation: CATGQGATEQYF.

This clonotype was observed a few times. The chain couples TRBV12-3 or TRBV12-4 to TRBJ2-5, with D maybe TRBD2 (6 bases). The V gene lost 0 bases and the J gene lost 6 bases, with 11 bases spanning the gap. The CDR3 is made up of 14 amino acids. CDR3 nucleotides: TGTGCCAGCAGTTTAGCGGGAGGTTTAAAGACCCAGTACTTC. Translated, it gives CASSLAGGLKTQYF.

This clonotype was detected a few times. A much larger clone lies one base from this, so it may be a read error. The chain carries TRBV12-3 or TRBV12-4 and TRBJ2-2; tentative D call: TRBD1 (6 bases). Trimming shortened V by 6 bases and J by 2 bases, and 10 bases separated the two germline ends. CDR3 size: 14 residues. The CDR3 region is CASSPGHNTGELFF. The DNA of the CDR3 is TGTGCCAGCAGCCCGGGACATAACACCGGGGAGCTGTTTTTT.

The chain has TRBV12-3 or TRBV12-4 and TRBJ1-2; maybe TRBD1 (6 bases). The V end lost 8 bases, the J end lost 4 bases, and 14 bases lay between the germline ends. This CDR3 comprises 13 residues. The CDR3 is CASGTRGGYGYTF. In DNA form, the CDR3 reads TGTGCCAGCGGTACACGAGGGGGCTATGGCTACACCTTC.

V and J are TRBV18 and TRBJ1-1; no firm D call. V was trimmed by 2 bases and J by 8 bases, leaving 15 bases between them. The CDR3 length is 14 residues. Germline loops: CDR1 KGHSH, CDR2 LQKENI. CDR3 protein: CASSPIPAWVEAFF. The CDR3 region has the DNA TGTGCCAGCTCACCAATCCCGGCCTGGGTAGAAGCTTTCTTT.

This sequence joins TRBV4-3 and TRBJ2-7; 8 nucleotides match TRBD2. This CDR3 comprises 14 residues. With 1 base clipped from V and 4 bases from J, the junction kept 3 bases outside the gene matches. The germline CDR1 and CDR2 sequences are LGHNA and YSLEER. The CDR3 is CASSQAGGQYEQYF. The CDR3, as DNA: TGCGCCAGCAGCCAAGCGGGAGGGCAGTACGAGCAGTACTTC.

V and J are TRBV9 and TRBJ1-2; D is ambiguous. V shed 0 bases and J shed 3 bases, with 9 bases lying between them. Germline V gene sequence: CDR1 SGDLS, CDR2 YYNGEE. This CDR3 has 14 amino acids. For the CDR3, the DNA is TGTGCCAGCAGCGTAGGTGCCGGGGACTATGGCTACACCTTC. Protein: CASSVGAGDYGYTF.

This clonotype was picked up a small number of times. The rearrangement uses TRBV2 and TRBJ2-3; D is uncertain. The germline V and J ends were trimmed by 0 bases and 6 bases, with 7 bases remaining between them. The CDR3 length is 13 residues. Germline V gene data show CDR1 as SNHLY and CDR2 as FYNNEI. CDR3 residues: CASSEAMKDTQYF. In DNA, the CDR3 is TGTGCCAGCAGTGAAGCGATGAAGGATACGCAGTATTTT.

In DNA, the CDR3 is TGTGCCAGCAGCTACCCGGGACTAGCGGGGTTCAACACCGGGGAGCTGTTTTTT. It codes for CASSYPGLAGFNTGELFF. V and J are TRBV7-9 and TRBJ2-2; TRBD2 agrees at 13 bases. This CDR3 comprises 18 residues. The V gene end was trimmed by 4 bases and the J gene end by 2 bases; junction bases not matched to a gene: 7. Looked up from germline, CDR1 is SEHNR and CDR2 is FQNEAQ (reference sequence).

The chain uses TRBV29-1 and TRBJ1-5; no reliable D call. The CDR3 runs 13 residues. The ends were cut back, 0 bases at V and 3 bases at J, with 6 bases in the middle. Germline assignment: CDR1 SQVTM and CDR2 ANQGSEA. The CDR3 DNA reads TGCAGCGTTGAAGACGGGTACAATCAGCCCCAGCATTTT. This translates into CSVEDGYNQPQHF.

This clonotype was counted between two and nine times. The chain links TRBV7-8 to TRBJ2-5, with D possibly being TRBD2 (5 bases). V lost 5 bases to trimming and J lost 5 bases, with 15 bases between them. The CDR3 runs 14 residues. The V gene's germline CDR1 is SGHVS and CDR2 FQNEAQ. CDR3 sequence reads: CASSPPRLAETQYF. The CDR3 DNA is TGTGCCAGCAGCCCCCCGCGGCTAGCTGAGACCCAGTACTTC.